This TCR beta chain stems from a study of OX40 agonist ivuxolimab in advanced cancers. General study findings and limits: Clonal expansion was among the lowest in partial responders at 0.1-3.0 mg/kg, especially CD8+. Compared with CD4+, CD8+ T cells on average had more expanded clones.

TCRdb keeps only in-frame clones here, not all; method: immunoSEQ multiplex PCR. The sample lists 47,000 or so clones, about 88% seen once, with 10% to 12% in the top ten. As concerns this clone: What it binds is unknown.

With 2 bases removed from V and 8 bases from J, the gap between germline ends came to 13 bases. In germline, CDR1 is SEHNR, CDR2 FQNEAQ (reference sequence). The CDR3 runs 14 residues. The input for sequencing was CD4+ or CD8+ T cells sorted from blood, taken in a trial of the OX40 agonist ivuxolimab. This clonotype was obtained from an adult with an advanced solid tumor such as melanoma, head and neck, liver or kidney cancer. The chain has TRBV7-9 and TRBJ2-1, with a weak D call TRBD2 (7 bases). In DNA, the CDR3 is TGTGCCAGCAGCTTAATTAGAGGGGGGGATGAGCAGTTCTTC. Its protein product is CASSLIRGGDEQFF. The variable domain in full, completed from reference TRBV7-9 and TRBJ2-1, reads DTGVSQNPRHKITKRGQNVTFRCDPISEHNRLYWYRQTLGQGPEFLTYFQNEAQLEKSRLLSDRFSAERPKGSFSTLEIQRTEQGDSAMYLCASSLIRGGDEQFFGPGTRLTVL.